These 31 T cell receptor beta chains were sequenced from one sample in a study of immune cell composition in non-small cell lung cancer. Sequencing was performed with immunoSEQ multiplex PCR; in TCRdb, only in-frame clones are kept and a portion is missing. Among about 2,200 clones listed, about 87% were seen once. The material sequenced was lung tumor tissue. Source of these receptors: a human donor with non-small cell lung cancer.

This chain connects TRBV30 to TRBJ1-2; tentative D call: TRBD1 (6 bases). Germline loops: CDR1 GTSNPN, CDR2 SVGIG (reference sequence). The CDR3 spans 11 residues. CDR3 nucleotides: TGTGCGGGGGGGCATTCTGGTGGCTACACCTTC. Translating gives CAGGHSGGYTF.

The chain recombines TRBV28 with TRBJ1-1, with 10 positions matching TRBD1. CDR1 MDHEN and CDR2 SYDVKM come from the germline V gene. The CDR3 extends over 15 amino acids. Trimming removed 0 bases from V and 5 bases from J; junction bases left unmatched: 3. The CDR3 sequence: CASSLWGQGKTEAFF. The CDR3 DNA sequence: TGTGCCAGCAGTTTATGGGGACAGGGGAAAACTGAAGCTTTCTTT.

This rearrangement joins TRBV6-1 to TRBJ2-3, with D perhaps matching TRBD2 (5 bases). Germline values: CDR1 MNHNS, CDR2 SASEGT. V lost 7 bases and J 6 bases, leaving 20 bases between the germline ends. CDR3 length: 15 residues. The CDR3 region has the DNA TGTGCCAGCAAAACCGGGAACATTTTTTCGGATACGCAGTATTTT. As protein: CASKTGNIFSDTQYF.

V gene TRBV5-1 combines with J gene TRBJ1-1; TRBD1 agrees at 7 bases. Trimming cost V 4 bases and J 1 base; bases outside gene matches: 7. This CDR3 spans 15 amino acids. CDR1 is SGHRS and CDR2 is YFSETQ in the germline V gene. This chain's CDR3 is CASSVGTVQNTEAFF. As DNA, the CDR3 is TGCGCCAGCAGCGTCGGGACAGTACAGAACACTGAAGCTTTCTTT.

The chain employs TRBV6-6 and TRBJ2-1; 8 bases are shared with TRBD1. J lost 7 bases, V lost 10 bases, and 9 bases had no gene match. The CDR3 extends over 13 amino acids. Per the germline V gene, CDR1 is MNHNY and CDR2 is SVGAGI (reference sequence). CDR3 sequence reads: CATLQGARNEQFF. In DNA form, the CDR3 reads TGTGCCACCCTCCAGGGGGCGAGAAATGAGCAGTTCTTC.

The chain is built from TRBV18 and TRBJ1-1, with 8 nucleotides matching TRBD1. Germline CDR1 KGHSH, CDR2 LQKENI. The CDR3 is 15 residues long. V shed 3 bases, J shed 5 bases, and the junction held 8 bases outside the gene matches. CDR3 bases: TGTGCCAGCTCACCCGCAGGGGGCGCGGGGACTGAAGCTTTCTTT. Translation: CASSPAGGAGTEAFF. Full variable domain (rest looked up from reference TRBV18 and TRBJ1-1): NAGVMQNPRHLVRRRGQEARLRCSPMKGHSHVYWYRQLPEEGLKFMVYLQKENIIDESGMPKERFSAEFPKEGPSILRIQQVVRGDSAAYFCASSPAGGAGTEAFFGQGTRLTVV.

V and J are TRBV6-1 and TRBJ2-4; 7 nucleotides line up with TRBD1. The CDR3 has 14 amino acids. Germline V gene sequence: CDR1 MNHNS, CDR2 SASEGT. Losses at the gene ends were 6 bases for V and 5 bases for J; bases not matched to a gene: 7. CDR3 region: CASSRGMYENIQYF. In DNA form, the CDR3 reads TGTGCCAGCAGCAGGGGGATGTACGAAAACATTCAGTACTTC.

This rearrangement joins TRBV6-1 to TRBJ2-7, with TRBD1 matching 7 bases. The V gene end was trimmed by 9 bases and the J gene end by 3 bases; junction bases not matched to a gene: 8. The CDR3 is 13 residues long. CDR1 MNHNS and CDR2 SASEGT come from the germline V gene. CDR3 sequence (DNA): TGTGCCAGTTTTTCCGGGACAGTCTACGAGCAGTACTTC. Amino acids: CASFSGTVYEQYF.

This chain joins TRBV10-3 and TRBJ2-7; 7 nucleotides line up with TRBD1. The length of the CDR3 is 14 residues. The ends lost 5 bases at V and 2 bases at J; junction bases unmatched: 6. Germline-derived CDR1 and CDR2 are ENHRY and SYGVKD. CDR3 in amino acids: CAISNSGTAYEQYF. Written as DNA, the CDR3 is TGTGCCATCAGTAATTCTGGGACAGCCTACGAGCAGTACTTC.

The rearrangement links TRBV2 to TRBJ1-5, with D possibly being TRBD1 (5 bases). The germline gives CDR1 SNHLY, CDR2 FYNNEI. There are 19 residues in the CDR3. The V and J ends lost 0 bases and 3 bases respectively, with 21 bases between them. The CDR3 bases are TGTGCCAGCAGTGAAGCGATCGTCTTACAGGCCCGCTCCAATCAGCCCCAGCATTTT. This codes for CASSEAIVLQARSNQPQHF.

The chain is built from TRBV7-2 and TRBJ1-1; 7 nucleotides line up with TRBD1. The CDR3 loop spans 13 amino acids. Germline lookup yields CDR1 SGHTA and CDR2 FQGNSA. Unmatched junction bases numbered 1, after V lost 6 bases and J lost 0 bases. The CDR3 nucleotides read TGTGCCAGCAGGGGACAGCTGAACACTGAAGCTTTCTTT. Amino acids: CASRGQLNTEAFF.

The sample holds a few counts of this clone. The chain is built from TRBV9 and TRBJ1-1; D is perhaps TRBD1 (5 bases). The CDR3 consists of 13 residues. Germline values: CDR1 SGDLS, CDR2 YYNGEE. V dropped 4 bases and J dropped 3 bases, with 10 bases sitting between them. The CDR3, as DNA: TGTGCCAGCAGCCGTCCAGGGTACACTGAAGCTTTCTTT. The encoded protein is CASSRPGYTEAFF.

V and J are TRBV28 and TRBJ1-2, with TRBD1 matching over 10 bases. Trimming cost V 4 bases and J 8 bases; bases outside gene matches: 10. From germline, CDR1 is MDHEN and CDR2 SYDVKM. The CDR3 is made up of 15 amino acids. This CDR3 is CASSSETGGAEGYTF. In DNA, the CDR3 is TGTGCCAGCAGTTCAGAGACAGGGGGCGCGGAGGGCTACACCTTC.

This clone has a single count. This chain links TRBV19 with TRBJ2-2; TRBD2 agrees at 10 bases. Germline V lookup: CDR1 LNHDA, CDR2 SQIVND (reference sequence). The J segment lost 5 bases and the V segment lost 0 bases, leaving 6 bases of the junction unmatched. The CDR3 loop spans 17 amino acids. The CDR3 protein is CASSIDLAGVGTGELFF. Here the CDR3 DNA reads TGTGCCAGTAGTATAGATCTAGCGGGAGTGGGGACCGGGGAGCTGTTTTTT.

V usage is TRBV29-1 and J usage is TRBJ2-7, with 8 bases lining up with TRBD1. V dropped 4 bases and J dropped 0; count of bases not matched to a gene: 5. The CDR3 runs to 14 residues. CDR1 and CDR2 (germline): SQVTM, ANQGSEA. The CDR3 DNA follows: TGCAGCGTTGTCCCTACAGGGGGCTCCTACGAGCAGTACTTC. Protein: CSVVPTGGSYEQYF.

In DNA form, the CDR3 reads TGTGCCAGCAGGCTAACTAGCGGGAATCACAATGAGCAGTTCTTC. Amino acids: CASRLTSGNHNEQFF. The gene calls are TRBV2 and TRBJ2-1, with 10 bases aligning to TRBD2. Trimming took 6 bases from V and 5 from J; bases not matched to a gene: 7. The germline gives CDR1 SNHLY, CDR2 FYNNEI. The CDR3 has 15 amino acids. The full variable domain, rest sourced from reference TRBV2 and TRBJ2-1, is EPEVTQTPSHQVTQMGQEVILRCVPISNHLYFYWYRQILGQKVEFLVSFYNNEISEKSEIFDDQFSVERPDGSNFTLKIRSTKLEDSAMYFCASRLTSGNHNEQFFGPGTRLTVL.

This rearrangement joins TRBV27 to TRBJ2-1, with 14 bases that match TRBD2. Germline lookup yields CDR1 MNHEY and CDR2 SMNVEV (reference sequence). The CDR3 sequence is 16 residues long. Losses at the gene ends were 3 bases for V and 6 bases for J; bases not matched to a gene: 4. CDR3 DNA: TGTGCCAGCAGTTTTGGACTAGCGGGGGGTGGCAATGAGCAGTTCTTC. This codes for CASSFGLAGGGNEQFF.

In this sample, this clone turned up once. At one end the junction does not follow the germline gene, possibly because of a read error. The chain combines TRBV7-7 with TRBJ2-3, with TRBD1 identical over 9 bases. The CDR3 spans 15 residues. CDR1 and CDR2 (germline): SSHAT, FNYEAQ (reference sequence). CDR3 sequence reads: CASSLTGGHGDTQYF. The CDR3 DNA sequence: TGTGCTAGCAGCCTAACAGGGGGCCATGGAGATACGCAGTATTTT. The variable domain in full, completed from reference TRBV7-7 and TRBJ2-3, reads GAGVSQSPRYKVTKRGQDVTLRCDPISSHATLYWYQQALGQGPEFLTYFNYEAQPDKSGLPSDRFSAERPEGSISTLTIQRTEQRDSAMYRCASSLTGGHGDTQYFGPGTRLTVL.

The CDR3: CASSYPGQGRGNTEAFF. CDR3 DNA sequence: TGTGCCAGCAGTTACCCGGGACAGGGAAGAGGGAACACTGAAGCTTTCTTT. The chain recombines TRBV28 with TRBJ1-1, with 9 bases lining up with TRBD1. Germline assignment: CDR1 MDHEN and CDR2 SYDVKM. V was clipped by 4 bases and J by 1 base; unmatched bases: 10. The CDR3 consists of 17 residues.

DNA for the CDR3: TGCAGCGTTGCATTAGAGGACAGGATCCTATACACCTTC. Its translation: CSVALEDRILYTF. The V gene is TRBV29-1, the J gene TRBJ1-2; 7 nucleotides align to TRBD1. Per the germline V gene, CDR1 is SQVTM and CDR2 is ANQGSEA. This CDR3 is 13 amino acids long. Trimming at V came to 4 bases and at J to 11 bases, leaving 13 bases not matched to a gene.

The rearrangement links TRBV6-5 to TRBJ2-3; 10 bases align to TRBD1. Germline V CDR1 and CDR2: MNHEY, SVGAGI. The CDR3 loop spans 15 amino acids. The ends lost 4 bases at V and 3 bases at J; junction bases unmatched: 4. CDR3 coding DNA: TGTGCCAGCAGTTCGACAGGGGGCGTAACAGATACGCAGTATTTT. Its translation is CASSSTGGVTDTQYF.

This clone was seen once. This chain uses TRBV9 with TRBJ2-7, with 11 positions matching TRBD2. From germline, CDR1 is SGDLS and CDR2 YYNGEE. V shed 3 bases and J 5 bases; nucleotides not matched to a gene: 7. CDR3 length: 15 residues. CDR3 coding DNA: TGTGCCAGCAGCGCGACTAGCGGGATTGCCCACGAGCAGTACTTC. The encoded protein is CASSATSGIAHEQYF.

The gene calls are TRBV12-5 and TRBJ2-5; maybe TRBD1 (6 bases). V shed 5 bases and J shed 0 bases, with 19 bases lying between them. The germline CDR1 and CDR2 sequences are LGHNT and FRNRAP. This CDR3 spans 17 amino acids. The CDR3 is CASGPESLTGHQETQYF. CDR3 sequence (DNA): TGTGCTAGTGGTCCCGAAAGCCTGACAGGCCACCAAGAGACCCAGTACTTC.

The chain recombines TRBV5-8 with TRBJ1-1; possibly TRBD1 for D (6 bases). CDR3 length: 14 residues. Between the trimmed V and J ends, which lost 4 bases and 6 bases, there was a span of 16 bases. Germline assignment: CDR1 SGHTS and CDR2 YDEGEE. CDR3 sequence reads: CASSPRRTDPEAFF. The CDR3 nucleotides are TGTGCCAGCAGCCCCCGTAGGACAGATCCTGAAGCTTTCTTT.

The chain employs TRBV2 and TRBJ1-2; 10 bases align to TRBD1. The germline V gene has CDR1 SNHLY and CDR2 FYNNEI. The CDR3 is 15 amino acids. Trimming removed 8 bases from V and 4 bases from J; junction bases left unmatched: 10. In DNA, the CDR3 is TGTGCCAGCGGTCCCGGACAGGGGGACTCCTATGGCTACACCTTC. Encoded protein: CASGPGQGDSYGYTF.

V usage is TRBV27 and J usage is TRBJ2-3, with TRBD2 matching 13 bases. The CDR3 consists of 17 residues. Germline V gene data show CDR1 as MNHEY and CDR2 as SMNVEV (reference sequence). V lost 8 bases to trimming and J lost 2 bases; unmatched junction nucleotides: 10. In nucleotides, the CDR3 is TGTGCCAGCGGGTACCTCGGGACTAGCGGGATCACAGATACGCAGTATTTT. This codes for CASGYLGTSGITDTQYF.

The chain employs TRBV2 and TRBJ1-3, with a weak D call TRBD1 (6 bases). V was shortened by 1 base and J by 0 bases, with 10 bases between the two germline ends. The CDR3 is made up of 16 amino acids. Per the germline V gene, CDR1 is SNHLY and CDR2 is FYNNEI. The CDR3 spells CASSEDGQPSGNTIYF. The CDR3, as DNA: TGTGCCAGCAGTGAAGACGGACAGCCCTCTGGAAACACCATATATTTT.

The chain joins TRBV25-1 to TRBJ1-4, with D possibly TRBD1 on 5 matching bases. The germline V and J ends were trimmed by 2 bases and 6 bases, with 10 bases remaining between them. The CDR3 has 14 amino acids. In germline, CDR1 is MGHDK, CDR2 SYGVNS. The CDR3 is CASSERGSYEKLFF. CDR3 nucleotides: TGTGCCAGCAGTGAAAGGGGTTCATATGAAAAACTGTTTTTT.

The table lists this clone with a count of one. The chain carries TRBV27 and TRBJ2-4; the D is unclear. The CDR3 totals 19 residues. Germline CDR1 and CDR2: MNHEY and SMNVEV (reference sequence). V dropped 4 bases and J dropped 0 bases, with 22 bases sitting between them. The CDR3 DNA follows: TGTGCCAGCAGTTCTGCCATTTCGACGGGTGTAATAGCCAAAAACATTCAGTACTTC. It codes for CASSSAISTGVIAKNIQYF.

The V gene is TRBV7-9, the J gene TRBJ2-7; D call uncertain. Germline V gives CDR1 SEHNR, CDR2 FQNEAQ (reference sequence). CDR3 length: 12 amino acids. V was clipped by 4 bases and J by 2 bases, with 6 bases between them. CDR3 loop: CASSYLAYEQYF. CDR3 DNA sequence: TGTGCCAGCAGCTATTTAGCCTACGAGCAGTACTTC.

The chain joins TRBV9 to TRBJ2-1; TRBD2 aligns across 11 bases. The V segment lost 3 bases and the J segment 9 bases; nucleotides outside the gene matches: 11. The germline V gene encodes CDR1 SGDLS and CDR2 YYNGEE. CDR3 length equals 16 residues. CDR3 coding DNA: TGTGCCAGCAGCGACGTCCTAGCGGGAGGTACGCCTGAGCAGTTCTTC. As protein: CASSDVLAGGTPEQFF.